One sample yielded the 8 T cell receptor beta chains listed below, sequenced in a study of cytomegalovirus exposure and HLA in healthy donors. It was with 60 Vbeta and 13 Jbeta primers that the PCR ran. Here immunoSEQ multiplex PCR was the method, and the copy in TCRdb shows in-frame clones only, minus some. The sample includes around 250,000 clones, about 81% of them seen just once. The sequencing input was PBMCs. Receptors originate from a woman in her sixties in good health and CMV-seropositive.

The V gene is TRBV14, the J gene TRBJ1-2; maybe TRBD1 (5 bases). Germline values: CDR1 SGHDN, CDR2 FVKESK. The CDR3 is 16 residues long. V shed 0 bases and J shed 0 bases, with 11 bases lying between them. The CDR3 bases are TGTGCCAGCAGCCAAGATCGAGCAGGGACTAACTATGGCTACACCTTC. Translated: CASSQDRAGTNYGYTF.

This rearrangement joins TRBV2 to TRBJ2-7; D not resolved. V lost 5 bases to trimming and J lost 6 bases, with 23 bases between them. This CDR3 is built from 16 residues. CDR1 and CDR2 (germline): SNHLY, FYNNEI. The CDR3 DNA sequence: TGTGCCAGCAGTCTCCTCCGAGCCGTGGCAGGTCTCGAGCAGTACTTC. It encodes CASSLLRAVAGLEQYF.

The rearrangement uses TRBV7-3 and TRBJ2-1; 14 bases match TRBD2. Germline V CDR1 and CDR2: SGHTA, FQGTGA. This CDR3 region has 17 residues. The V gene end was trimmed by 2 bases and the J gene end by 7 bases; junction bases not matched to a gene: 7. The CDR3 DNA reads as TGTGCCAGCAGCTTATCCGGAAGGACTAGCGGGAGGAATGAGCAGTTCTTC. It is translated as CASSLSGRTSGRNEQFF.

The chain links TRBV19 to TRBJ1-1; D gene uncertain. Trimming stripped 4 bases from V and 4 bases from J, with 10 bases between. From germline, CDR1 is LNHDA and CDR2 SQIVND (reference sequence). The CDR3 is made up of 13 amino acids. As DNA, the CDR3 is TGTGCCAGTAGTACGGGATTGATCACTGAAGCTTTCTTT. It encodes CASSTGLITEAFF. Supplemented by reference TRBV19 and TRBJ1-1, the full variable domain reads DGGITQSPKYLFRKEGQNVTLSCEQNLNHDAMYWYRQDPGQGLRLIYYSQIVNDFQKGDIAEGYSVSREKKESFPLTVTSAQKNPTAFYLCASSTGLITEAFFGQGTRLTVV.

V is TRBV19 and J is TRBJ2-7; possible D gene TRBD2, 5 bases. This CDR3 has 13 residues. Germline values: CDR1 LNHDA, CDR2 SQIVND (reference sequence). The V and J ends lost 9 bases and 2 bases respectively, with 14 bases between them. CDR3 sequence: CASGERRAYEQYF. For the CDR3, the DNA is TGTGCCAGCGGGGAGAGGAGAGCCTACGAGCAGTACTTC.

The rearrangement joins TRBV28 to TRBJ1-2, with TRBD1 identical over 10 bases. Germline CDR1 MDHEN, CDR2 SYDVKM. V was clipped by 6 bases and J by 4 bases; unmatched bases: 11. The CDR3 is made up of 16 amino acids. CDR3 nucleotide sequence: TGTGCCAGCAGATCAAGGCCGGGACAGGGGTCCTATGGCTACACCTTC. It encodes CASRSRPGQGSYGYTF.

This chain connects TRBV9 to TRBJ1-2, with TRBD1 matching over 8 bases. CDR1 and CDR2 (germline): SGDLS, YYNGEE. V shed 4 bases, J shed 2 bases, and the junction held 7 bases outside the gene matches. There are 15 residues in the CDR3. The CDR3 nucleotides read TGTGCCAGCAGCCCAGGACAGGGAAACAACTATGGCTACACCTTC. This translates into CASSPGQGNNYGYTF.

V usage is TRBV7-9 and J usage is TRBJ2-3, with TRBD2 as a possible D gene (6 bases). This CDR3 is 13 amino acids long. V was pared by 8 bases and J by 4 bases, with 13 bases between. The germline V gene encodes CDR1 SEHNR and CDR2 FQNEAQ (reference sequence). The CDR3 sequence is CASSRGGSDTQYF. The DNA of the CDR3 is TGTGCCAGCTCTAGGGGAGGATCAGATACGCAGTATTTT.